This record covers a single TCR beta chain. Its antigen is currently unknown. The method was immunoSEQ multiplex PCR; TCRdb's version includes in-frame clones alone and lacks a portion of them. The data hold over 15,000 clones, with 88% observed a single time. This record comes from a study of graft-versus-host responses after intestinal transplantation. Study context: Multivisceral, liver-intestinal, or isolated intestinal transplants were received by the recipients. Induction with anti-thymocyte globulin, then tacrolimus and steroids for about 3 years, was given to all recipients.

Study observations and caveats: Patients who carried graft-donor T cell macrochimerism also had high graft-versus-host to host-versus-graft clonal ratios in their allografts. Peak GvH clone levels in circulation were associated with early post-transplant HvG declines.

Trimming took 5 bases from V and 5 from J, leaving 18 bases between them. The CDR3 totals 15 residues. Germline CDR1 SGHTA, CDR2 FQGTGA. The material sequenced was PBMCs, taken around 110 days after intestinal transplant. V gene TRBV7-3 combines with J gene TRBJ2-5, with D possibly matching TRBD2 (5 bases). This receptor was taken from a human patient who received an intestinal transplant, so some T cells may come from the graft donor. CDR3 DNA: TGTGCCAGCAGCAAAAGGGCTACTCCGGGGGAGACCCAGTACTTC. Translation gives CASSKRATPGETQYF.